This T cell receptor (beta chain) is from a study of T cell responses to AZD1222 COVID-19 vaccine listed by TCRdb under 2021. Background for the entire study: TCR sequencing covered fewer than 250 trial participants: about 210 given two doses of AZD1222 and around 25 given two doses of MenACWY control vaccine. Enrollment into the trials was organized by age into subgroups of 18-55, 56-69 and 70-plus years, and those subgroups contained roughly 150, 30 and 60 TCR-sequenced participants, respectively.

Results the study describes overall, beyond this receptor: Conclusions about previously exposed vaccinees were limited because only six AZD1222 recipients were SARS-CoV-2 seropositive at baseline. Reportedly, almost half of the unique spike-specific TCRs recognized epitopes lying outside the regions that are mutated in the B.1.351 and B.1.1.7 variants. Participants were mostly white British, with more females than males. The authors suggested clonal diversity may have been underestimated. Because no samples from the day 14 peak response were available, repertoires could be characterized only after the peak T cell response. In the small 56-69-year group, the increase in depth fell short of significance, most likely because of low power. After two AZD1222 doses, both the breadth and the depth of spike-specific TCRs were significantly higher than at day 0 and than in MenACWY recipients. CD4 TCRs associated with the vaccine covered the entire spike protein, and the dominant responses were in regions 160-218 and 743-854.

The CDR3 regions of human TCRbeta chains were analyzed by immunosequencing. The paper's data handling went like this. TCRs in the repertoires were matched against a reference library of SARS-CoV-2-specific TCRs that had been generated with the MIRA antigen-specificity platform. Breadth was defined as the fraction of unique TCRs that were SARS-CoV-2-associated, and depth was defined as the fraction of total T cells that were SARS-CoV-2-associated. Each spike-specific TCR was assigned to its reactive spike region and to a CD4 or CD8 class using the MIRA data. Log10-transformed breadth and depth values were compared by one-way ANOVA with Sidak's multiple comparisons tests. TCRdb took this table from immuneACCESS and kept in-frame rearrangements with V and J called. Such tables lack part of the clones; where checked against another copy, unresolved V genes explain under half of the gap, and the rest is unexplained. That table furnishes V, J and clone size, whereas the DNA furnished D and trimming. Within this sample are 180,000 or so clones, with roughly 94% of them counted one time only. The ten largest clones add up to approximately 1.2% of the sample.

The time point label corresponds to: about 28 days (+/-7) after the second vaccine dose. Because spike-specific TCR depth and breadth did not differ between the two schedules, AZD1222 recipients who got a second dose at roughly 4 weeks were pooled with those who got a second dose at roughly 12 weeks. Vaccinee samples were obtained from the UK trials COV001 and COV002, which included a single-blind randomized controlled phase 2/3 trial of AZD1222 (ChAdOx1 nCoV-19) in healthy adults. Trial participant PBMC samples were collected at day 0 and day 28 after the second dose for TCRbeta chain sequencing. Remarks on this clone: What this receptor recognizes is not known. No qualities accompany the bases; no much larger clone lies one base away.

The material sequenced was peripheral blood, taken 28 days after the second AZD1222 dose. The sequence was obtained from an adult who received the AZD1222 COVID-19 vaccine.

The DNA sequence follows: TGTGCTAGTGGCCTCAATCAGCCCCAGCATTTT. The encoded protein is CASGLNQPQHF. Recombination joined TRBV12-5 with TRBJ1-5, with no reliable assignment of the D segment. The CDR1 and CDR2 encoded by the germline V gene are LGHNT and FRNRAP. The CDR3 numbers 11 residues from cysteine through phenylalanine. The kept DNA is CDR3 alone, 33 bases in frame from the first base. Trimming costs V 6 bases and J 3 bases, and their ends lie 3 bases apart.